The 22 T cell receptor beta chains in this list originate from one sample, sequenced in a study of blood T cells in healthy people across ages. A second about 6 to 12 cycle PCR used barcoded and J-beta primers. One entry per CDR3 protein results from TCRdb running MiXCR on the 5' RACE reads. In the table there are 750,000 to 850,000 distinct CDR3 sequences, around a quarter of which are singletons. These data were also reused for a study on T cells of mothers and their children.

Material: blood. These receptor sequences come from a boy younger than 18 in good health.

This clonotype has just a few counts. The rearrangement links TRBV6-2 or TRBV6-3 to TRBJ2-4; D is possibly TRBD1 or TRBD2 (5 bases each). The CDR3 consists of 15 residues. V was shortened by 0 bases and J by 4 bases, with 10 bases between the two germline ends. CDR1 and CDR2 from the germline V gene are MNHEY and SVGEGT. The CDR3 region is CASSYSGTVKNIQYF. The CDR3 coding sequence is TGTGCCAGCAGTTACTCCGGGACGGTAAAAAACATTCAGTACTTC.

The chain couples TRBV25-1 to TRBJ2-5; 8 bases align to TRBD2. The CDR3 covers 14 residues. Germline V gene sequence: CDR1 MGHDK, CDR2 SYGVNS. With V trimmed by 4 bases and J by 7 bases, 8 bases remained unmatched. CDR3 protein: CASSVSGGPGTQYF. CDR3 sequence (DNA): TGTGCCAGCAGTGTGAGCGGGGGCCCGGGGACCCAGTACTTC. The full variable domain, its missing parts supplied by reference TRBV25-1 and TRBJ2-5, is EADIYQTPRYLVIGTGKKITLECSQTMGHDKMYWYQQDPGMELHLIHYSYGVNSTEKGDLSSESTVSRIRTEHFPLTLESARPSHTSQYLCASSVSGGPGTQYFGPGTRLLVL.

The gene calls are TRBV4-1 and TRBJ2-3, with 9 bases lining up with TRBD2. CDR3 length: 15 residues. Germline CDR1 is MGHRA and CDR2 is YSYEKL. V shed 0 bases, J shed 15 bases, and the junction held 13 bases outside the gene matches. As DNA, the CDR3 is TGCGCCAGCAGCCAAGACGGACTAGCGAGAGGTGTCCCCTATTTT. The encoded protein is CASSQDGLARGVPYF.

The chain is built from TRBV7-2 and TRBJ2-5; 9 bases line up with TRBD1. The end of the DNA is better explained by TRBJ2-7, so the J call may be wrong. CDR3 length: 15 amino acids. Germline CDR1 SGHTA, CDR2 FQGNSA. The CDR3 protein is CASRGGGTGNHEQYF. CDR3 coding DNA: TGTGCCAGCAGGGGAGGGGGGACAGGGAACCACGAGCAGTACTTC.

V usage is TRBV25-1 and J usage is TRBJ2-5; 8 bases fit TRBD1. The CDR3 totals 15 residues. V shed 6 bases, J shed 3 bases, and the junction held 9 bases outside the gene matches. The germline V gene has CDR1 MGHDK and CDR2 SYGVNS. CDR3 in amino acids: CASRNGQGEEETQYF. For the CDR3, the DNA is TGTGCCAGCAGAAACGGACAGGGAGAGGAAGAGACCCAGTACTTC.

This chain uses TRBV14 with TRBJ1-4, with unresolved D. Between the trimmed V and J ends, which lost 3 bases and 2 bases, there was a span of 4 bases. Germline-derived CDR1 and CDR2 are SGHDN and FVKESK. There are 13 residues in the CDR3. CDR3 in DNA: TGTGCCAGCAGCCAGTGGACTAATGAAAAACTGTTTTTT. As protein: CASSQWTNEKLFF.

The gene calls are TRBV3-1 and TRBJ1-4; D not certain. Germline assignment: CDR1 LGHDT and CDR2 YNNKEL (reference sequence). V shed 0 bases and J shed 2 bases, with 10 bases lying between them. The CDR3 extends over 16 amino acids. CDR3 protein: CASSQDSGWTNEKLFF. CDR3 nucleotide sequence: TGTGCCAGCAGCCAAGATTCGGGGTGGACTAATGAAAAACTGTTTTTT.

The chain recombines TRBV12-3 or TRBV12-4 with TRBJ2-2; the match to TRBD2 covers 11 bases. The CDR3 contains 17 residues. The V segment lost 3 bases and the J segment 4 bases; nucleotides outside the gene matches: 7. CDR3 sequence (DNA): TGTGCCAGCAGTTTTCCTCCTAGCGGGGGGCCCACCGGGGAGCTGTTTTTT. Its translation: CASSFPPSGGPTGELFF.

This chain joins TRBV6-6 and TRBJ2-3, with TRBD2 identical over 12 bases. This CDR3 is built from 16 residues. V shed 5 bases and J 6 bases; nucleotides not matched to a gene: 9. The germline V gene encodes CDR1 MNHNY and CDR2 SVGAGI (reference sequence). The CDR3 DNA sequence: TGTGCCAGCAGTCTCCCGACTAGCGGGAGTAGGGATACGCAGTATTTT. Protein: CASSLPTSGSRDTQYF.

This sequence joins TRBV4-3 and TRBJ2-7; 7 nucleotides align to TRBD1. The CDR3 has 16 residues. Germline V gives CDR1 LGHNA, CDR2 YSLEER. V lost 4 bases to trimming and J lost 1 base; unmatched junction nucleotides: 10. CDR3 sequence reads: CASSPKTGSHSYEQYF. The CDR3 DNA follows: TGCGCCAGCAGCCCAAAGACAGGGTCCCATTCCTACGAGCAGTACTTC.

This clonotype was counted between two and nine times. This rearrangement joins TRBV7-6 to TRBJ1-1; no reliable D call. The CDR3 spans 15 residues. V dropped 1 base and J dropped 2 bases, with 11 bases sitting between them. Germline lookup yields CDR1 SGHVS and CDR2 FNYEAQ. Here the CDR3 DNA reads TGTGCCAGCAGCTTAGTAGACTGGAGAAACACTGAAGCTTTCTTT. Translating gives CASSLVDWRNTEAFF.

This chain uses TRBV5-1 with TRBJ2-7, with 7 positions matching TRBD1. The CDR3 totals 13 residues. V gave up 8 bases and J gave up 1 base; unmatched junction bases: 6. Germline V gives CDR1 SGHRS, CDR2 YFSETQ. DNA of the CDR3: TGCGCCAGTGGGACAGCTAGTTCCTACGAGCAGTACTTC. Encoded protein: CASGTASSYEQYF.

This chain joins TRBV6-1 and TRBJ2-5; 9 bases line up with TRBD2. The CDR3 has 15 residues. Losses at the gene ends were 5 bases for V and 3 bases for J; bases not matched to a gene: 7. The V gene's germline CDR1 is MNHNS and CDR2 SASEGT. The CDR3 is CASSRGSGSEETQYF. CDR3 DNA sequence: TGTGCCAGCAGTAGGGGTAGCGGGAGCGAAGAGACCCAGTACTTC.

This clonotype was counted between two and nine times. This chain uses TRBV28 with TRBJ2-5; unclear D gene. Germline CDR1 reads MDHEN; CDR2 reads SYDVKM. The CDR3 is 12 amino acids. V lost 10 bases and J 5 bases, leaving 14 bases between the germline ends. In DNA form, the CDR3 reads TGTGCCATCAGACGGCCCGGTGAGACCCAGTACTTC. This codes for CAIRRPGETQYF.

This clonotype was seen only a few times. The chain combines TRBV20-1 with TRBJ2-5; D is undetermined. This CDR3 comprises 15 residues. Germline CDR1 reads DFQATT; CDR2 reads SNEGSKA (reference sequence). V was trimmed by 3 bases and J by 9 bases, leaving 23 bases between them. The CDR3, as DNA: TGCAGTGCTAGCCGGAAACTTAGGGCCCTCAGGCCCCAGTACTTC. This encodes CSASRKLRALRPQYF.

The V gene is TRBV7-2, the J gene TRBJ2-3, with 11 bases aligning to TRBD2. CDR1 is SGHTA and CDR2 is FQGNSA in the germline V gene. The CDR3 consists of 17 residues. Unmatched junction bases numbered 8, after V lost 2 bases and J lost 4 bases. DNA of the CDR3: TGTGCCAGCAGCTTATACCGACTAGCGGGGACGGCAGATACGCAGTATTTT. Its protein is CASSLYRLAGTADTQYF.

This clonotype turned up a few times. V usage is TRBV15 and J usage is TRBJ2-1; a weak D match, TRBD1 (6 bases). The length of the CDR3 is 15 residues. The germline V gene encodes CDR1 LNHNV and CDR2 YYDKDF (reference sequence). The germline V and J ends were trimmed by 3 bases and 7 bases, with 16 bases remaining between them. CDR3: CATSRRGTLGNEQFF. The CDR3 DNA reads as TGTGCCACCAGCAGGAGGGGGACCCTGGGGAATGAGCAGTTCTTC.

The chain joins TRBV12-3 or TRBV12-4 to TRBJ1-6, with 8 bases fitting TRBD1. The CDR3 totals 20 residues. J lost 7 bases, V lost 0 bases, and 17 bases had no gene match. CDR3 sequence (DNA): TGTGCCAGCAGTTTAGCTTTCCGGGACAGGTCTATTTCGATAAATTCACCCCTCCACTTT. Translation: CASSLAFRDRSISINSPLHF.

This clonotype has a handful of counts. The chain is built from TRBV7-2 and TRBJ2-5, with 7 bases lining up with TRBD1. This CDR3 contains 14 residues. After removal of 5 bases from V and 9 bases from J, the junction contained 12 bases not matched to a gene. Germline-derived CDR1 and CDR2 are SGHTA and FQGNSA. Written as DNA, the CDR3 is TGTGCCAGCAGCCTTTCTGGGACAGCTTCTCCCCAGTACTTC. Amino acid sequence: CASSLSGTASPQYF.

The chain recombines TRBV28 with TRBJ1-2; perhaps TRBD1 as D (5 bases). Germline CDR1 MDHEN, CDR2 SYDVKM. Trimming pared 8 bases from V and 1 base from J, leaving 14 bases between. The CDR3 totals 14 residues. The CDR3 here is CASGPGPINYGYTF. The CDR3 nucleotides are TGTGCCAGCGGTCCGGGGCCTATTAACTATGGCTACACCTTC.

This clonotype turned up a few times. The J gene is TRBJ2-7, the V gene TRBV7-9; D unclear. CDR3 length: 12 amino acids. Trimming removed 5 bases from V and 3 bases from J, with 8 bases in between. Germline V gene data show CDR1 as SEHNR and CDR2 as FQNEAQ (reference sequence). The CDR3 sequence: CASSPALYEQYF. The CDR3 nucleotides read TGTGCCAGCAGCCCGGCTCTCTACGAGCAGTACTTC.

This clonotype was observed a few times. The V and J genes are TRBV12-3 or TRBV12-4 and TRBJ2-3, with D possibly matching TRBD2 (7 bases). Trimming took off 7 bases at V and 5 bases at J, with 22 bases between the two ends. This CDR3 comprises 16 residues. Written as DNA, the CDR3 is TGTGCCAGCACCCCCGGGGGGCCGGGTGGGGTAGATACGCAGTATTTT. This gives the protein CASTPGGPGGVDTQYF.